This TCR beta chain appears in the sequencing data of a study of blood T cell repertoires in COVID-19 (dated by TCRdb to 2020 to 2022). Regarding the complete study: Collaborator samples came from the United States, Italy and Spain and covered acute and convalescent phases of COVID-19. The material from the prospective study consisted of cDNA or gDNA derived from T cells, B-cell-depleted T cells, or PBMCs. The samples were drawn from two sources: the first 160 participants of the ongoing ImmuneRACE study, and 950 to 1,500 subjects contributed by 6 global collaborators. The repertoires were released in a freely available public database intended as a resource for research on the immune response to SARS-CoV-2. The sample metadata nearly always contained a de-identified subject ID, COVID-19 status, age in years and sex. HLA class I and class II types, where available, came from metadata supplied by the sample provider rather than from assay-based typing. Subjects who had been exposed to COVID-19, were actively infected with it, or had recovered from it provided the deeply sampled blood TCRbeta repertoires that made up the dataset. Study-level results and caveats: Clinical and demographic metadata were provided uncurated, with the amount varying by source and participant.

To note about this clone: Its antigen remains undetermined. No per-base quality is available; no much larger clone lies one base away.

The CDR3 numbers 14 residues from cysteine through phenylalanine. Only the CDR3 region is kept as DNA, spanning 42 bases read in frame from base 1. From the germline V gene, CDR1 is SNHLY and CDR2 is FYNNEI. Unmatched junction bases come to 4, with V trimmed by 5 bases and J by 4 bases. TCRbeta CDR3 regions were amplified from genomic DNA by means of the immunoSEQ Assay, a bias-controlled multiplex PCR. The original pipeline was this. The number of nucleated cells in each sample was estimated by amplification of reference gene primers within the assay. Sequence reads were collapsed and filtered to measure the absolute abundance of every unique TCRbeta CDR3 rearrangement. For each sample, productive Simpson clonality was calculated by taking the square root of Simpson's diversity index across productive rearrangements. The table was pulled from immuneACCESS by TCRdb, which kept in-frame rearrangements only. Such tables lose some clones; where checked, under half of the loss comes from unresolved V genes, and the rest has no known cause. That table gives V, J and clone size, and the DNA gave D and trimming. The sample includes roughly 70,000 clones, with around nine tenths observed a single time. The ten largest clones capture over 1.2% of the sample.

Each collaborating institution followed its own protocols to collect whole blood in K2EDTA tubes. For TCRbeta analysis, collaborators shipped samples as frozen whole blood, isolated PBMCs, or DNA extracted from either of those sample types. The TCR originated in a man aged 60-69 years with acute or convalescent COVID-19. Recombination linked TRBV2 to TRBJ2-5; TRBD1 aligns with 10 central bases. Source material: peripheral blood. The CDR3 in this case is CASSLDRGLETQYF. The base sequence is TGTGCCAGCAGTTTGGACAGGGGGTTAGAGACCCAGTACTTC. The CDR3 plus the reference TRBV2 and TRBJ2-5 genes for the other parts give the full variable domain: EPEVTQTPSHQVTQMGQEVILRCVPISNHLYFYWYRQILGQKVEFLVSFYNNEISEKSEIFDDQFSVERPDGSNFTLKIRSTKLEDSAMYFCASSLDRGLETQYFGPGTRLLVL.